A selection of T cell receptor beta chains follows, all from one sample in a study of cytomegalovirus exposure and HLA in healthy donors. Sequencing was performed with immunoSEQ multiplex PCR; in TCRdb, only in-frame clones are kept and a portion is missing. The table shows about 190,000 clones, with roughly 77% occurring only once. Sample: PBMCs. These receptors originate from a woman aged 50 to 60 in good health and CMV-seronegative. Each CDR3 is given with its conserved first and last residue.

V gene	J gene	CDR3 protein
TRBV5-1	TRBJ1-1	CASSAGGLGAFF
TRBV19	TRBJ2-5	CASSIGGQARETQYF
TRBV7-9	TRBJ1-3	CASSLGQGFSGNTIYF
TRBV27	TRBJ1-6	CASSRQGFRAYNSPLHF
TRBV19	TRBJ1-5	CASSSQGGGNQPQHF
TRBV7-2	TRBJ2-1	CASSNALTSGSNEQFF
TRBV25-1	TRBJ2-3	CASSRNSGGADTQYF
TRBV5-4	TRBJ2-3	CASSFQGREQYF
TRBV6-1	TRBJ1-4	CASSEWRLPEKLFF
TRBV27	TRBJ1-2	CASSPSRPSGPDGYTF
TRBV20-1	TRBJ2-4	CSARSDIQYF
TRBV5-1	TRBJ1-2	CASSLRTGGYTF
TRBV5-6	TRBJ2-5	CASSLGLASAPKTQYF
TRBV7-3	TRBJ1-6	CASSPKGQGASPLHF
TRBV27	TRBJ2-7	CASSPSAGNYEQYF
TRBV7-3	TRBJ2-7	CASSPTPPGAGASYEQYF
TRBV5-1	TRBJ2-7	CASGQGRSYEQYF
TRBV19	TRBJ1-6	CASSTQSGQGGSPLHF
TRBV9	TRBJ1-4	CASSFLEGGKEKLFF
TRBV7-2	TRBJ2-1	CASSRGVAGLGYNEQFF
TRBV15	TRBJ2-5	CATSGQQETQYF
TRBV5-8	TRBJ2-3	CASSWGQVGRDTQYF
TRBV29-1	TRBJ2-5	CSVLGQKETQYF
TRBV4-2	TRBJ2-3	CASSQEPGLDASSSSTDTQYF
TRBV6-1	TRBJ2-3	CASSPGFVGDTQYF
TRBV18	TRBJ1-2	CASSPTTEFYGYTF
TRBV14	TRBJ2-3	CASSWGGGTDTQYF
TRBV5-4	TRBJ2-1	CASSPGWLSNEQFF
TRBV12-5	TRBJ1-2	CASGFTGENYGYTF
TRBV6-4	TRBJ1-5	CASSPEGSAYNQPQHF
TRBV28	TRBJ2-7	CASSLASRASGPPYEQYF
TRBV6-6	TRBJ1-4	CASRAGLNNEKLFF
TRBV29-1	TRBJ2-5	CSVASPGEQYF
TRBV9	TRBJ1-1	CASSVEGQGGTEAFF
TRBV10-3	TRBJ2-3	CAISEGEAGEDTQYF
TRBV29-1	TRBJ1-1	CSVVQGSGTEAFF
TRBV27	TRBJ2-1	CASSLVGSSYNEQFF
TRBV6-1	TRBJ1-5	CASSEQGSNQPQHF
TRBV14	TRBJ1-2	CASSQEGSPGGYGYTF
TRBV4-3	TRBJ1-1	CASSKGAGGDDEAFF
TRBV11-2	TRBJ2-7	CASRTTGGGAEQYF
TRBV19	TRBJ2-3	CASRQGYGDTQYF
TRBV5-6	TRBJ1-3	CASSLEGAASGNTIYF
TRBV27	TRBJ1-1	CASSAPRDRGITEAFF
TRBV9	TRBJ1-4	CASSTDRGRDEKLFF
TRBV18	TRBJ1-5	CASSPLTGTGNQPQHF
TRBV29-1	TRBJ1-1	CSVRGGLNTEAFF